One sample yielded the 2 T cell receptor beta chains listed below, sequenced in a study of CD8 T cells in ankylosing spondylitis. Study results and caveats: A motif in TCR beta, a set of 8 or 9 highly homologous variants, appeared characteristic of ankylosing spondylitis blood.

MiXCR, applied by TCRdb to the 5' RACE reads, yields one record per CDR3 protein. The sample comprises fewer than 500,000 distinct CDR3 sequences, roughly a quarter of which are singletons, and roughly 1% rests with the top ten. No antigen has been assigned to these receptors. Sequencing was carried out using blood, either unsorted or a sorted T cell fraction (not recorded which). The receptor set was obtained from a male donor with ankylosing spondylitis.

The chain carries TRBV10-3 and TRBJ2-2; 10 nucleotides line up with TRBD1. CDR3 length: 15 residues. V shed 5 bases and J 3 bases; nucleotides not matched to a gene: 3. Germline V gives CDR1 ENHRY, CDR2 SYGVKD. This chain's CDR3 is CAISPGTGDTGELFF. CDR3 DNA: TGTGCCATCAGTCCCGGGACAGGGGACACCGGGGAGCTGTTTTTT.

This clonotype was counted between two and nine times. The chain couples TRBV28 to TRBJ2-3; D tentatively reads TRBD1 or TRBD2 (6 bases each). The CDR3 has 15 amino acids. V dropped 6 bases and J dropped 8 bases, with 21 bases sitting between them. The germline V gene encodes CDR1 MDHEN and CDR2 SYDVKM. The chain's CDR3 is CASSLGAEGGGTQYF. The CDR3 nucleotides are TGTGCCAGCAGCCTCGGAGCCGAGGGGGGTGGTACGCAGTATTTT.